This T cell receptor beta chain was sequenced in a study of T cells in localized non-small cell lung cancer. The sample holds a few counts of this clone. Assay: immunoSEQ multiplex PCR; the TCRdb copy retains only in-frame clones and omits some. The repertoire holds approximately 15,000 clones, with around 89% as singletons. The CDR3 length is 15 residues. Per germline, CDR1 SGHAT and CDR2 FQNNGV. The ends lost 5 bases at V and 6 bases at J; junction bases unmatched: 6. The clonotype was recovered from a woman between 40 and 69 years old with stage III lung adenocarcinoma. The chain has TRBV11-2 and TRBJ2-1; 11 bases match TRBD2. Sequenced here: peripheral blood mononuclear cells, sampled before any cancer treatment. This CDR3 is CASSGTSGLRNEQFF. The CDR3 region has the DNA TGTGCCAGCAGCGGGACTAGCGGCCTTCGCAATGAGCAGTTCTTC.